Listed below are T cell receptor beta chains from one sample, sequenced in a study of response to subunit inactivated influenza vaccine. One entry per CDR3 protein, called by TCRdb with MiXCR from the RT-PCR reads. The sample lists roughly 700,000 distinct CDR3 sequences; around 16% were seen once. The specimen was PBMCs from blood, collected 11 to 12 days after vaccination. These receptors came from a man aged 50-59 years who received an inactivated influenza vaccine. CDR3s include the opening cysteine and the closing phenylalanine or tryptophan. D genes are given only for firm matches. Size values are once, few and many counts, or a class for expanded clones, and some rows have none.

>TRBV27|few|TRBJ1-1|.
CASSSPGTNTEAFF
TGTGCCAGCAGTAGCCCCGGGACCAACACTGAAGCTTTCTTT
>TRBV12-3/TRBV12-4|.|TRBJ2-3|TRBD1
CASSLAQGVVSDTQYF
TGTGCCAGCAGTTTAGCCCAGGGGGTGGTGTCAGATACGCAGTATTTT
>TRBV28|many|TRBJ1-5|.
CASSNSGPTYSNQPQHF
TGTGCCAGCAGCAACTCGGGACCGACATATAGCAATCAGCCCCAGCATTTT
>TRBV20-1|.|TRBJ1-1|.
CSARRFLLGADTEAFF
TGCAGTGCTAGACGATTCCTACTGGGGGCGGACACTGAAGCTTTCTTT
>TRBV7-8|.|TRBJ2-5|TRBD2
CASSSGLAGGPNQETQYF
TGTGCCAGCAGCTCCGGACTAGCGGGAGGCCCGAACCAAGAGACCCAGTACTTC
>TRBV7-2|few|TRBJ2-7|TRBD2
CASSLTRPSGSYEQYF
TGTGCCAGCAGCTTAACGAGGCCTAGCGGCTCCTACGAGCAGTACTTC
>TRBV20-1|.|TRBJ2-3|.
CSARQGDTQYF
TGCAGTGCTAGACAGGGAGATACGCAGTATTTT
>TRBV28|.|TRBJ2-7|TRBD1
CASSLDRVHEQYF
TGTGCCAGCAGTCTGGACAGGGTCCACGAGCAGTACTTC
>TRBV20-1|.|TRBJ2-7|TRBD2
CSAGTRKEQYF
TGCAGTGCTGGGACTAGAAAAGAGCAGTACTTC
>TRBV29-1|.|TRBJ2-3|TRBD2
CSVAGLAGGYTDTQYF
TGCAGCGTTGCGGGGCTAGCGGGAGGCTATACAGATACGCAGTATTTT
>TRBV30|many|TRBJ1-4|TRBD1
CAWSDPGQGAYTEKLFF
TGTGCCTGGAGTGACCCGGGACAGGGGGCTTATACTGAAAAACTGTTTTTT
>TRBV6-5|few|TRBJ1-3|.
CASSYSVTVSGNTIYF
TGTGCCAGCAGTTACTCGGTGACGGTCTCTGGAAACACCATATATTTT
>TRBV24-1|few|TRBJ2-2|TRBD1
CATSDPGQGNTGELFF
TGTGCCACCAGTGACCCGGGACAGGGGAACACCGGGGAGCTGTTTTTT
>TRBV5-1|.|TRBJ2-7|.
CASSPGDNSYEQYF
TGCGCCAGCAGCCCGGGGGACAACTCCTACGAGCAGTACTTC
>TRBV6-1|.|TRBJ2-3|TRBD1
CASNPGQGTDTQYF
TGTGCCAGCAATCCGGGACAGGGCACAGATACGCAGTATTTT
>TRBV20-1|few|TRBJ1-2|.
CSARGSGGSYGYTF
TGCAGTGCTAGAGGGTCCGGGGGCAGCTATGGCTACACCTTC
>TRBV5-1|many|TRBJ2-1|TRBD2
CASSLAGTSGGNEQFF
TGCGCCAGCAGCTTAGCCGGGACTAGCGGGGGAAATGAGCAGTTCTTC
>TRBV15|few|TRBJ2-5|TRBD1
CATSRGQGQETQYF
TGTGCCACCAGCAGAGGACAGGGACAAGAGACCCAGTACTTC
>TRBV5-6|few|TRBJ2-5|.
CASSLRGSGTQYF
TGTGCCAGCAGCTTGAGGGGATCGGGGACCCAGTACTTC
>TRBV9|.|TRBJ2-5|.
CASSVGLIREETQYF
TGTGCCAGCAGCGTAGGGCTGATAAGGGAAGAGACCCAGTACTTC
>TRBV7-9|.|TRBJ1-1|.
CASSPPTLDVNTEAFF
TGTGCCAGCAGCCCGCCGACACTGGACGTTAACACTGAAGCTTTCTTT
>TRBV5-1|many|TRBJ1-2|TRBD1
CASSPDRSYGYTF
TGCGCCAGCAGCCCGGACAGGTCTTATGGCTACACCTTC
>TRBV7-9|few|TRBJ2-7|TRBD1
CASSHGTGKYEQYF
TGTGCCAGCAGCCATGGGACAGGGAAATACGAGCAGTACTTC
>TRBV6-1|few|TRBJ2-3|.
CASRGGASTDTQYF
TGTGCCAGCAGGGGCGGGGCGAGCACAGATACGCAGTATTTT
>TRBV7-9|few|TRBJ2-7|.
CASSRLKKGDEQYF
TGTGCCAGCAGCCGCCTCAAAAAAGGGGACGAGCAGTACTTC
>TRBV4-2|once|TRBJ2-5|.
CAISPGLLSWGRSLEETQYF
TGTGCCATCAGCCCCGGGCTACTATCCTGGGGACGAAGCCTCGAAGAGACCCAGTACTTC
>TRBV27|.|TRBJ1-5|.
CASSSQGEVQPQHF
TGTGCCAGCAGTTCACAGGGAGAGGTTCAGCCCCAGCATTTT
>TRBV4-2|.|TRBJ1-1|TRBD1
CASSQVTGDTEAFF
TGTGCCAGCAGCCAAGTAACAGGGGACACTGAAGCTTTCTTT
>TRBV6-2/TRBV6-3|few|TRBJ2-7|TRBD1
CASSYRTGGLPYEQYF
TGTGCCAGCAGTTACCGAACAGGGGGCCTACCCTACGAGCAGTACTTC
>TRBV3-1|.|TRBJ2-5|TRBD2
CASSQRTPTSGWDWGWALTQYF
TGTGCCAGCAGCCAACGAACCCCCACTAGCGGTTGGGACTGGGGGTGGGCCTTGACCCAGTACTTC
>TRBV5-1|.|TRBJ2-6|TRBD1
CASSLGTGAGANVLTF
TGCGCCAGCAGCCTCGGGACAGGGGCTGGGGCCAACGTCCTGACTTTC
>TRBV20-1|.|TRBJ2-7|TRBD2
CSASTSGVYEQYF
TGCAGTGCTAGTACGAGCGGGGTATACGAGCAGTACTTC
>TRBV12-3/TRBV12-4|few|TRBJ2-5|TRBD2
CASSLLHSGRAAETQYF
TGTGCCAGCAGTCTCCTCCATAGCGGGAGGGCCGCAGAGACCCAGTACTTC
>TRBV2|.|TRBJ2-1|.
CASSATSRPLYNEQFF
TGTGCCAGCAGTGCTACGAGCAGGCCGCTCTACAATGAGCAGTTCTTC
>TRBV6-1|.|TRBJ2-2|TRBD1
CASRRGQGEWNTGELFF
TGTGCCAGCAGACGTGGACAGGGGGAATGGAACACCGGGGAGCTGTTTTTT
>TRBV7-9|.|TRBJ2-3|.
CAKNPVDTQYF
TGTGCAAAAAACCCGGTAGATACGCAGTATTTT
>TRBV20-1|few|TRBJ2-3|.
CSARDLRGHTDTQYF
TGCAGTGCTAGAGATTTGCGGGGGCACACAGATACGCAGTATTTT
>TRBV5-6|few|TRBJ2-4|.
CASSPLARRDIQYF
TGTGCCAGCAGCCCGCTGGCCCGGCGGGACATTCAGTACTTC
>TRBV20-1|few|TRBJ2-5|TRBD2
CSARVGTSGPGETQYF
TGCAGTGCTAGAGTCGGTACTAGCGGCCCTGGGGAGACCCAGTACTTC
>TRBV18|few|TRBJ2-2|TRBD2
CASSLAGLAGGTGELFF
TGTGCCAGCTCGCTGGCCGGACTAGCGGGAGGCACCGGGGAGCTGTTTTTT
>TRBV5-1|.|TRBJ1-1|.
CASTLLRGTEAFF
TGCGCCAGCACCCTTCTACGGGGGACTGAAGCTTTCTTT
>TRBV5-1|many|TRBJ2-6|.
CASSETGANVLTF
TGCGCCAGTTCAGAAACTGGGGCCAACGTCCTGACTTTC
>TRBV12-3/TRBV12-4|many|TRBJ2-3|TRBD2
CASSPMAGGPGDTQYF
TGTGCCAGCAGCCCCATGGCGGGAGGGCCAGGAGATACGCAGTATTTT
>TRBV11-2|few|TRBJ2-3|.
CASSLIGGAWTDTQYF
TGTGCCAGCAGCTTAATAGGGGGGGCCTGGACAGATACGCAGTATTTT
>TRBV3-1|.|TRBJ1-1|TRBD1
CASSHRTGSSLAEAFF
TGTGCCAGCAGCCATAGGACAGGGTCAAGTTTAGCTGAAGCTTTCTTT
>TRBV27|few|TRBJ2-3|TRBD1
CASSLSMSRLRTGLDTQYF
TGTGCCAGCAGTTTGTCGATGTCTCGCCTTCGGACAGGTTTAGATACGCAGTATTTT
>TRBV4-3|many|TRBJ2-7|TRBD2
CASSQGTSDYHEQYF
TGCGCCAGCAGCCAAGGGACTAGCGACTACCACGAGCAGTACTTC
>TRBV7-2|.|TRBJ1-2|.
CASSLGFTAGGYTF
TGTGCCAGCAGCTTAGGGTTCACTGCGGGGGGCTACACCTTC
>TRBV12-3/TRBV12-4|.|TRBJ2-7|TRBD2
CASSTGLARAYEQYF
TGTGCCAGCAGTACCGGACTAGCGAGGGCCTACGAGCAGTACTTC
>TRBV20-1|few|TRBJ2-7|TRBD1
CSARKIRDSYEQYF
TGCAGTGCTAGGAAAATTCGGGACAGCTACGAGCAGTACTTC
>TRBV7-7|.|TRBJ2-2|TRBD1
CAIRTGKNTGELFF
TGTGCCATAAGGACAGGGAAAAACACCGGGGAGCTGTTTTTT
>TRBV16|few|TRBJ2-1|.
CASSQSGLSYNEQFF
TGTGCCAGCAGCCAATCGGGTTTGTCCTACAATGAGCAGTTCTTC
>TRBV4-1|.|TRBJ1-1|TRBD1
CASSQAGTGTTEAFF
TGCGCCAGCAGCCAAGCCGGGACAGGGACCACTGAAGCTTTCTTT
>TRBV30|few|TRBJ1-5|.
CAWSGGSGRYSNQPQHF
TGTGCCTGGAGTGGGGGTTCGGGGAGATATAGCAATCAGCCCCAGCATTTT
>TRBV20-1|.|TRBJ2-2|.
CSARIPNGRPTRTGELFF
TGCAGTGCTAGAATCCCCAACGGTAGACCAACGAGGACCGGGGAGCTGTTTTTT
>TRBV10-3|few|TRBJ1-2|TRBD1
CAISGTGGDYGYTF
TGTGCCATCAGTGGGACAGGGGGCGACTATGGCTACACCTTC